This is a list of T cell receptor beta chains from one sample in a study of blood T cell repertoires in COVID-19. Sequenced by immunoSEQ multiplex PCR; TCRdb stores in-frame clones only, minus some. The sample records 150,000 to 200,000 clones, more than 90% being singletons. Source material: peripheral blood. All receptors come from a man aged 55 to 70 with active or convalescent COVID-19. CDR3s include the opening cysteine and the closing phenylalanine or tryptophan. The D gene is left open where the match is weak. The listing skips clone size in some rows; elsewhere it reads once, few, many or a size class.

>TRBV15|NA|TRBJ2-5|NA
TGTGCCACCAGCAGAGGGGGGGTACAAGAGACCCAGTACTTC
CATSRGGVQETQYF
>TRBV28|NA|TRBJ1-1|NA
TGTGCCAGCAGGACCAGTAACAGTCTGAACACTGAAGCTTTCTTT
CASRTSNSLNTEAFF
>TRBV11-2|NA|TRBJ1-1|NA
TGTGCCAGCAGCTTAGAAAGGGGAGGATGGGGAGTAGAAGCTTTCTTT
CASSLERGGWGVEAFF
>TRBV7-9|TRBD2|TRBJ2-7|NA
TGTGCCAGCAGCTCGGGACTAGCGGGAGATCGGTACGAGCAGTACTTC
CASSSGLAGDRYEQYF
>TRBV5-6|TRBD2|TRBJ2-2|NA
TGTGCCAGCACTCGAATCGCCGGGACTAGGAACACCGGGGAGCTGTTTTTT
CASTRIAGTRNTGELFF
>TRBV27|TRBD2|TRBJ2-1|NA
TGTGCCAGCAGTTTCCTTCGACTAGCGGGAGGAAACAATGAGCAGTTCTTC
CASSFLRLAGGNNEQFF
>TRBV5-8|NA|TRBJ1-4|NA
TGTGCCAGCAGCCGAGGGGAGGGGAGCGCAACTAATGAAAAACTGTTTTTT
CASSRGEGSATNEKLFF
>TRBV27|NA|TRBJ2-7|NA
TGTGCCAGCAGTAGGACAGCCCTGTACGAGCAGTACTTC
CASSRTALYEQYF
>TRBV14|NA|TRBJ2-3|NA
TGTGCCAGCAGCCAAGACGGAGGGATGACAGATACGCAGTATTTT
CASSQDGGMTDTQYF
>TRBV19|NA|TRBJ1-2|NA
TGTGCCAGTAGTATCCCGACAGGAATCTCCTTTAACTATGGCTACACCTTC
CASSIPTGISFNYGYTF
>TRBV6-5|TRBD1|TRBJ1-6|NA
TGTGCCAGCAGTTACATAGACAGGGCAAATTCACCCCTCCACTTT
CASSYIDRANSPLHF
>TRBV19|TRBD2|TRBJ2-5|NA
TGTGCCAGTTCTCAACCGGGGGGGGGAGAGACCCAGTACTTC
CASSQPGGGETQYF
>TRBV6-5|NA|TRBJ1-4|few
TGTGCCAGCAGTCGACAGGTGGATAATGAAAAACTGTTTTTT
CASSRQVDNEKLFF
>TRBV5-4|TRBD1|TRBJ1-3|NA
TGTGCCAGCAGCCGACAGGGGCCGGGCTCTGGAAACACCATATATTTT
CASSRQGPGSGNTIYF
>TRBV5-6|NA|TRBJ1-6|few
TGTGCCAGCACCGTAACCCCCAGGGGCAATTCACCCCTCCACTTT
CASTVTPRGNSPLHF